This T cell receptor beta chain was captured by sequencing in a study of blood T cell repertoires in COVID-19. The wider study: Spain, Italy and the United States supplied samples that represented acute and convalescent COVID-19. T cells, B-cell-depleted T cells, or PBMCs provided the cDNA or gDNA that served as material.

Per the original methods: Amplification of reference gene primers was used by the study to estimate nucleated cell counts. Here immunoSEQ multiplex PCR was the method, and the copy in TCRdb shows in-frame clones only, minus some. Clone size and V and J calls were adopted from that table, with D and trimming inferred from the DNA. The sample shows 150,000 to 200,000 clones, around 85% of them seen only once. The sample was peripheral blood. The receptor was isolated from a woman of 80 years or more with acute or convalescent COVID-19.

The chain's CDR3 is CASSLALQETQYF. CDR3 coding DNA: TGCGCCAGCAGCTTAGCGTTACAAGAGACCCAGTACTTC. The chain combines TRBV5-1 with TRBJ2-5; no definite D call. The CDR3 has 13 amino acids. The ends were cut back, 2 bases at V and 2 bases at J, with 7 bases in the middle. CDR1 and CDR2 (germline): SGHRS, YFSETQ.